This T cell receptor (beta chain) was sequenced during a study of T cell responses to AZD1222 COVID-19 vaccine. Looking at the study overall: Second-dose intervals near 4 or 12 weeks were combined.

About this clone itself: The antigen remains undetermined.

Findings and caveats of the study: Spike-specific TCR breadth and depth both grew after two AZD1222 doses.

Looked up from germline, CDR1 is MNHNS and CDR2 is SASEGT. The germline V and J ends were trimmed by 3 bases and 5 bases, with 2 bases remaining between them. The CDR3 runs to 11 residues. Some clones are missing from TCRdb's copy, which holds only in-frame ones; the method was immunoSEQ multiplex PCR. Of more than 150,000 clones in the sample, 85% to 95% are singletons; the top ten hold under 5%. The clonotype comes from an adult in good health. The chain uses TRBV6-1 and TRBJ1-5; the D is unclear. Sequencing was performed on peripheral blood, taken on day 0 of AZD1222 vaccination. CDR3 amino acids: CASSEDQPQHF. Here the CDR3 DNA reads TGTGCCAGCAGTGAGGATCAGCCCCAGCATTTT.